This T cell receptor (beta chain) was profiled in a study of T cells in Graves' hyperthyroidism and ophthalmopathy. Study findings and constraints: A model using 13 V-J features told ophthalmopathy apart from stable hyperthyroidism.

Researchers amplified the TCR beta CDR3 regions from RNA transcripts. The HTBI primer set served for first-round RT-PCR of the TCR CDR3. TCRdb ran MiXCR on the multiplex PCR reads and lists one entry per CDR3 protein. The data show 400,000 to 550,000 distinct CDR3 sequences, approximately 24% seen once. This clonotype has a handful of counts. The antigen is unknown. In making diagnoses, clinical symptoms, serum thyroxine and TRAb, thyroid ultrasound and orbital computed tomography were all used. V lost 0 bases to trimming and J lost 6 bases, with 6 bases between them. Germline CDR1 is LGHDT and CDR2 is YNNKEL (reference sequence). The CDR3 sequence is 12 residues long.

This TCR derives from a woman in her twenties or thirties with Graves' ophthalmopathy. Source material: blood. The chain uses TRBV3-1 and TRBJ2-7; the D gene is possibly TRBD2 (6 bases). The CDR3 sequence is CASSQEAGEQYF. In DNA form, the CDR3 reads TGTGCCAGCAGCCAAGAAGCGGGCGAGCAGTACTTC.